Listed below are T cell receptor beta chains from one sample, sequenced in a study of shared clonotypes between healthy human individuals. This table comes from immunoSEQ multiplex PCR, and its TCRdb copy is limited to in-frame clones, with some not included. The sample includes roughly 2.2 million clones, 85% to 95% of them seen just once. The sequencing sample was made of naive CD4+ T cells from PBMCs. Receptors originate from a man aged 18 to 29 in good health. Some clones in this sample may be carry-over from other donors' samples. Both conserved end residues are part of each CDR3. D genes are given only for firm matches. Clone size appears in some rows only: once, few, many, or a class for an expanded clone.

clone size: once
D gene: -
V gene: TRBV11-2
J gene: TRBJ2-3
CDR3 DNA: TGTGCCAGCAGCTTAGCGCTCCGGGTGGGAGCAACTACAGATACGCAGTATTTT
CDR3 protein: CASSLALRVGATTDTQYF

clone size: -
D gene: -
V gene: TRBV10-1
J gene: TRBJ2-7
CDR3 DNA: TGCGCCAGCAGTGAGATCAGCAGACCACGCCGTATAAGGCCAGGATACGAGCAGTACTTC
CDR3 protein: CASSEISRPRRIRPGYEQYF

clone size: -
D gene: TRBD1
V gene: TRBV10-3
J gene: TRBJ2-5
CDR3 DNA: TGTGCCATCAGTGGCGGGTCCCAGGGGGCCGAGACCCAGTACTTC
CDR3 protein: CAISGGSQGAETQYF

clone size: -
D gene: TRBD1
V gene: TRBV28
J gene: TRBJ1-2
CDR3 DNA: TGTGCCAGCAGAGACAGGGAAAGGGTTAATGGCTACACCTTC
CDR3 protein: CASRDRERVNGYTF

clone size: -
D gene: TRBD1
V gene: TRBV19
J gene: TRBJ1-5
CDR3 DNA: TGTGCCAGCCTACTGCCGGGACAGGGAAATCAGCCCCAGCATTTT
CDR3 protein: CASLLPGQGNQPQHF

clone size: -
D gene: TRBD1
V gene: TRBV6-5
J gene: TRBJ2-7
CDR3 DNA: TGTGCCAGCAGTCGGACAGGGGTCTACGATAAGCAGTACTTC
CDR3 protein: CASSRTGVYDKQYF

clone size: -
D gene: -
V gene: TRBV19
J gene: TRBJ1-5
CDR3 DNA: TGTGCCAGCAGAGGGCTGTCGAGCGGTTTAGCGAATCAGCCCCAGCATTTT
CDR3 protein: CASRGLSSGLANQPQHF

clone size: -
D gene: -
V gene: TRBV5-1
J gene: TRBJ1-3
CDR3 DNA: TGCGCCAGCAGCGATGTGCAGGCGGGAAACACCATATATTTT
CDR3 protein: CASSDVQAGNTIYF

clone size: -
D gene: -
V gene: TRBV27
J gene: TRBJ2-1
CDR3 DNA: TGTGCCAGCAGTTTTTTTGCCAGCGGCGGAAATGAGCAGTTCTTC
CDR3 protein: CASSFFASGGNEQFF

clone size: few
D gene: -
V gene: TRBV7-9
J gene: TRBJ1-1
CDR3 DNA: TGTGCCAGCAGCCGAAACGGACGGGACACTGAAGCTTTCTTT
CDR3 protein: CASSRNGRDTEAFF

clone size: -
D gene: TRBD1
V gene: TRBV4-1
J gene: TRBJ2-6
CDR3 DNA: TGCGCCAGCAGCCAAGGAATACAGGGGGCTGGGGCCAACGTCCTGACTTTC
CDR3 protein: CASSQGIQGAGANVLTF

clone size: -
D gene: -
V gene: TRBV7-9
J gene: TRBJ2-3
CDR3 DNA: TGTGCCAGCAGCCAAGACAATACGCAGTATTTT
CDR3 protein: CASSQDNTQYF

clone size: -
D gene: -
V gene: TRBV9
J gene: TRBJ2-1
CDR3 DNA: TGTGCCAGCAGCGTAAATCCGGCGATGCGAGAGGAGCAGTTCTTC
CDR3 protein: CASSVNPAMREEQFF

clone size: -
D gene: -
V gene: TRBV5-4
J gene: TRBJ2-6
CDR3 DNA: TGTGCCAGCAGCTCTCGACAGAGCTCTGGGGCCAACGTCCTGACTTTC
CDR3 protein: CASSSRQSSGANVLTF

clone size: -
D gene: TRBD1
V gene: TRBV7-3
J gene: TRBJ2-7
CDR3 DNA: TGTGCCAGCAGCTTGACCACCGGGACAGGGAACGAGCAGTACTTC
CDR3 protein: CASSLTTGTGNEQYF

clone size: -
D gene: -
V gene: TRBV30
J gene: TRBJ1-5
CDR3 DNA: TGTGCCTGGAGTAGTAATAGCAATCAGCCCCAGCATTTT
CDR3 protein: CAWSSNSNQPQHF

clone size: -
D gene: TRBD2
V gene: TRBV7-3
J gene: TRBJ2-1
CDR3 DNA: TGTGCCAGCAGCCCAGGACTAGGCGGGGACAATGAGCAGTTCTTC
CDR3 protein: CASSPGLGGDNEQFF

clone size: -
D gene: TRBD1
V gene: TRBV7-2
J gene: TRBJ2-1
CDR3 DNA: TGTGCCAGCAGCTCGGACAGGGCGAGCTCCTACAATGAGCAGTTCTTC
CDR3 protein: CASSSDRASSYNEQFF

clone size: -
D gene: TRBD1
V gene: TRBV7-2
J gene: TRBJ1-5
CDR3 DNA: TGTGCCAGCAGCCCCGGGACAGGGGTTGATCAGCCCCAGCATTTT
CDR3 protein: CASSPGTGVDQPQHF

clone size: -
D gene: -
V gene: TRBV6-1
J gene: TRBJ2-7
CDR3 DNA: TGTGCCACCCAACCTCACGCTACCTCCTACGAGCAGTACTTC
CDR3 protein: CATQPHATSYEQYF

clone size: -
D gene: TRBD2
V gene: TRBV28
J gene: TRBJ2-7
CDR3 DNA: TGTGCCAGCACCTTACTAGCGGGGGCCGGGTACGAGCAGTACTTC
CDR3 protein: CASTLLAGAGYEQYF

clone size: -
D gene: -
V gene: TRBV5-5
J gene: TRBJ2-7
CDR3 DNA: TGTGCCAGCAGCTTGCCCGGGGGTTTAGTCTACGAGCAGTACTTC
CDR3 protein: CASSLPGGLVYEQYF

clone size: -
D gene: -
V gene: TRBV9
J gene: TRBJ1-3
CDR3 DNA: TGTGCCAGCAGCTCCACGGGGGCCTCTGGAAACACCATATATTTT
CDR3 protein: CASSSTGASGNTIYF

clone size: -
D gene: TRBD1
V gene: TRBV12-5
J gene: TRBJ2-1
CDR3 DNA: TGTGCTAGTGGTTGGCAACAGGGGGCTAGCTCCTACAATGAGCAGTTCTTC
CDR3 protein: CASGWQQGASSYNEQFF

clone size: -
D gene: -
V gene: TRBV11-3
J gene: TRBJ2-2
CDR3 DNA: TGTGCCAGCAGCCTCGGGATCGGCCGGGAGCTGTTTTTT
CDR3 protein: CASSLGIGRELFF

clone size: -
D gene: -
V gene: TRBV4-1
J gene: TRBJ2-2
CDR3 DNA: TGCGCCAGCAGAGCACTAGGCTCCGGGGAGCTGTTTTTT
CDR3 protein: CASRALGSGELFF

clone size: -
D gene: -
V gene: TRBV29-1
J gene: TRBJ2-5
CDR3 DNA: TGCAGCGTTGAAGATCACTGGGGGCACCAGTACTTC
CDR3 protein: CSVEDHWGHQYF

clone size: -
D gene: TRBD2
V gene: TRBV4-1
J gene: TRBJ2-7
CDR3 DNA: TGCGCCAGCAGCCAGGTTTTGACTAGCGGCCCTTCCTACGAGCAGTACTTC
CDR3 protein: CASSQVLTSGPSYEQYF

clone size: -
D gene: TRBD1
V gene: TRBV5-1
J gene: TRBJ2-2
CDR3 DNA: TGCGCCAGCAGCCCGGGACAGGGGCCCCCATTGAACACCGGGGAGCTGTTTTTT
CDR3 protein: CASSPGQGPPLNTGELFF

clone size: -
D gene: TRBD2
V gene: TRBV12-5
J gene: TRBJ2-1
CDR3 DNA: TGTGCTAGTGGTTTGATGACTAGCGGGAGGGGTGAGCAGTTCTTC
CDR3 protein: CASGLMTSGRGEQFF

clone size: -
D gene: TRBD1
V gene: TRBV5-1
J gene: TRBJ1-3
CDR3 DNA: TGCGCCAGCAGCTTTACAGGGGGCAATGGAAACACCATATATTTT
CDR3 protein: CASSFTGGNGNTIYF

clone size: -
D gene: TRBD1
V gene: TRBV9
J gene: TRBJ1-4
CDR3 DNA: TGTGCCAGCAGCGTTAGGGGGCGTGCGAATGAAAAACTGTTTTTT
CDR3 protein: CASSVRGRANEKLFF

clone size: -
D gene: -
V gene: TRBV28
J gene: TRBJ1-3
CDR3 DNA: TGTGCCAGCAGCCCTTACTCTGGAAACACCATATATTTT
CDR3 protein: CASSPYSGNTIYF

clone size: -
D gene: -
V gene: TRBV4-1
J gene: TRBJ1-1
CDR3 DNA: TGCGCCAGCAGCCAAGAGTCAGCGCAGAAGAACACTGAAGCTTTCTTT
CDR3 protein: CASSQESAQKNTEAFF

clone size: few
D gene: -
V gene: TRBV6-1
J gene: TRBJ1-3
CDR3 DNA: TGTGCCAGCAGGCGTTTGGGGGAACCTGGAAACACCATATATTTT
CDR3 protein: CASRRLGEPGNTIYF

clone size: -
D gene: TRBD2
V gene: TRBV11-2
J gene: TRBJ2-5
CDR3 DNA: TGTGCCAGCAGCCTCCGGGGGGGGAGCGGCGAGACCCAGTACTTC
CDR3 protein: CASSLRGGSGETQYF

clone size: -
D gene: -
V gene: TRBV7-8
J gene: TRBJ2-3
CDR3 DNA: TGTGCCAGCAGCGCCACCCCTAGCACAGATACGCAGTATTTT
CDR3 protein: CASSATPSTDTQYF

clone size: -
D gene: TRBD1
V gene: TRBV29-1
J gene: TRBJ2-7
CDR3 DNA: TGCAGCGTTGCCTCTCCGGGACAGGTGCCCTACGAGCAGTACTTC
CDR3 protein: CSVASPGQVPYEQYF

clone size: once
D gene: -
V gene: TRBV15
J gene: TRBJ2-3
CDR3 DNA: TGTGCCACCAGCAGAGATCGGGCGGTCACAGATACGCAGTATTTT
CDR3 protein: CATSRDRAVTDTQYF

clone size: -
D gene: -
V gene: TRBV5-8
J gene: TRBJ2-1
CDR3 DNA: TGTGCCAGCAGCTTGTCCCTCTTAGGCAGGGTTGTTTCCTACAATGAGCAGTTCTTC
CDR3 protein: CASSLSLLGRVVSYNEQFF

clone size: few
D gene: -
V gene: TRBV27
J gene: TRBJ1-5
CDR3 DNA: TGTGCCAGCAGGTCCATAAGGGGGTACAATCAGCCCCAGCATTTT
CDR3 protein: CASRSIRGYNQPQHF

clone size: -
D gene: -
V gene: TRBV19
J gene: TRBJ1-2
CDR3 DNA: TGTGCCAGTAGTACATCAGGTTCCGGGACCAATGGCTACACCTTC
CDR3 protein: CASSTSGSGTNGYTF

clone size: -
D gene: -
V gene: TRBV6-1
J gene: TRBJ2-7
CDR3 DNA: TGTGCCAGCACTACCTTCGGGGCGCTAGGTCGCGAGCAGTACTTC
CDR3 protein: CASTTFGALGREQYF

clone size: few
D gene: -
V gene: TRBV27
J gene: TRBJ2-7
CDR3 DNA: TGTGCCAGCAGTTTATCAGGGCAATTCATCTACGAGCAGTACTTC
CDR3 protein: CASSLSGQFIYEQYF

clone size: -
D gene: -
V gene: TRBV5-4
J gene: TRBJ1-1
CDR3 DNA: TGTGCCAGCAGCGTGGACAGGAACACTGAAGCTTTCTTT
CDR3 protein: CASSVDRNTEAFF

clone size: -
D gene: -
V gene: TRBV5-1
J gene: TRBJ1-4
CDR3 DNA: TGCGCCAGCAGCCCCCGGGGAGCAGCTAATGAAAAACTGTTTTTT
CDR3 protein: CASSPRGAANEKLFF

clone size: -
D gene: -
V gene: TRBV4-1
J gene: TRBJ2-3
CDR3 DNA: TGCGCCAGCAGCCACCCACTCGGGAGATATTTCAGCACAGATACGCAGTATTTT
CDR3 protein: CASSHPLGRYFSTDTQYF

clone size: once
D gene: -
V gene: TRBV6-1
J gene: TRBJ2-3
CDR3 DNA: TGTGCCAGCAGTTTTTCGGGACTCGGCACAGATACGCAGTATTTT
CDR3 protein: CASSFSGLGTDTQYF

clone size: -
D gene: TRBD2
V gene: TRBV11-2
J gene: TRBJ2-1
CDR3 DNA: TGTGCCAGCAGCCCCAGACTAGCGGGAGTCGTAAGGGATGAGCAGTTCTTC
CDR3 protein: CASSPRLAGVVRDEQFF

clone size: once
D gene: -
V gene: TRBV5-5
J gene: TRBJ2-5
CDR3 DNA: TGTGCCAGCAGCTTGGGCTGGGAGACCCAGTACTTC
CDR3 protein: CASSLGWETQYF

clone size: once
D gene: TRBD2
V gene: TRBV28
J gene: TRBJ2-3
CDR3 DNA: TGTGCCACTTCGGGGGGTACGCAGTATTTT
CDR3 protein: CATSGGTQYF

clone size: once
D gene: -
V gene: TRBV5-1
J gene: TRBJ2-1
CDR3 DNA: TGCGCCAGCAGCTTGGGGACTTACTCCTACAATGAGCAGTTCTTC
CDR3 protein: CASSLGTYSYNEQFF

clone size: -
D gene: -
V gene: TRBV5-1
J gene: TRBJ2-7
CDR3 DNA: TGCGCCAGCAGGGCAGGGTGGTACGAGCAGTACTTC
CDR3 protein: CASRAGWYEQYF

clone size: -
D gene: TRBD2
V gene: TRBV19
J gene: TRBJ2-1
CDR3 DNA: TGTGCCAGTAGTACTCATAGCGGGAGCAACAATGAGCAGTTCTTC
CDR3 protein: CASSTHSGSNNEQFF

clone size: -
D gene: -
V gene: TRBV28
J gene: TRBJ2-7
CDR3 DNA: TGTGCCAGCAGCCGATACTACGAGCAGTACTTC
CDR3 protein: CASSRYYEQYF

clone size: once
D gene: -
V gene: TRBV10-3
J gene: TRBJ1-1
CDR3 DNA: TGTGCCATCAGTATGGACAGGAACACTGAAGCTTTCTTT
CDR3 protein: CAISMDRNTEAFF